This entry lists 7 T cell receptor beta chains sequenced from one sample in a study of graft-versus-host responses after intestinal transplantation. The assay was immunoSEQ multiplex PCR, and TCRdb's table has in-frame clones only and misses some. Found here are roughly 18,000 clones, over 35% of them singletons; the top ten hold 0.9%. The specimen comprised alloreactive CD4+ T cells from a mixed lymphocyte reaction culture, sampled before intestinal transplant. This sample's subset: CFSE-low proliferating T cells sorted from approximately six-day pre-transplant mixed lymphocyte reaction (GvH or HvG direction). These receptors all stem from a human patient who received an intestinal transplant.

J is TRBJ2-2 and V is TRBV18; 7 bases match TRBD1. J gave up 3 bases and V 6 bases, and 7 bases lay outside the gene matches. The germline gives CDR1 KGHSH, CDR2 LQKENI. The CDR3 length is 15 residues. For the CDR3, the DNA is TGTGCCAGCTCCCATAGGGACAGAGACACCGGGGAGCTGTTTTTT. It specifies CASSHRDRDTGELFF.

V gene TRBV5-1 combines with J gene TRBJ2-3; 10 bases map to TRBD1. With V trimmed by 4 bases and J by 4 bases, 6 bases remained unmatched. CDR1 is SGHRS, CDR2 YFSETQ, per germline. The length of the CDR3 is 15 residues. CDR3 bases: TGCGCCAGCAGCCAGACAGGGGGCCGGGCAGATACGCAGTATTTT. Its translation: CASSQTGGRADTQYF. The variable domain in full, with the rest retrieved from reference TRBV5-1 and TRBJ2-3, is KAGVTQTPRYLIKTRGQQVTLSCSPISGHRSVSWYQQTPGQGLQFLFEYFSETQRNKGNFPGRFSGRQFSNSRSEMNVSTLELGDSALYLCASSQTGGRADTQYFGPGTRLTVL.

The chain carries TRBV19 and TRBJ1-1, with D unclear. With 1 base removed from V and 3 bases from J, the gap between germline ends came to 12 bases. This CDR3 comprises 15 residues. Looked up from germline, CDR1 is LNHDA and CDR2 is SQIVND (reference sequence). The CDR3 nucleotides are TGTGCCAGTAGTATAGTTCCCTTTTCGCACACTGAAGCTTTCTTT. Its translation is CASSIVPFSHTEAFF.

The chain has TRBV5-1 and TRBJ2-5, with 11 bases identical to TRBD2. J was trimmed by 3 bases and V by 2 bases; bases with no gene match: 3. CDR3 length: 15 residues. Per germline, CDR1 SGHRS and CDR2 YFSETQ. The DNA for the CDR3 is TGCGCCAGCAGCTTACTAGCGGGGGATGAAGAGACCCAGTACTTC. Its translation: CASSLLAGDEETQYF.

Only a few counts were recorded for this clone. The chain is built from TRBV12-5 and TRBJ1-2, with 10 positions matching TRBD1. The junction had 15 bases not matched to a gene; V was cut back by 3 bases and J by 8 bases. The germline CDR1 and CDR2 sequences are LGHNT and FRNRAP. This CDR3 comprises 17 residues. The CDR3 DNA reads TGTGCTAGTGGTTTTGGAGACAGGGGGCGGTGGGGTAGAGGCTACACCTTC. It translates to CASGFGDRGRWGRGYTF.

The J gene is TRBJ1-2, the V gene TRBV6-1; D is unresolved. This CDR3 contains 12 residues. V lost 8 bases and J lost 4, with 11 bases in between. CDR1 MNHNS and CDR2 SASEGT come from the germline V gene. In DNA, the CDR3 is TGTGCCAGCCGCGTCCCTCGCTATGGCTACACCTTC. It yields the protein CASRVPRYGYTF.

The CDR3 protein is CASTPPGGCTEAFF. CDR3 coding DNA: TGTGCCAGCACCCCCCCAGGGGGGTGTACTGAAGCTTTCTTT. The chain carries TRBV7-6 and TRBJ1-1; 7 nucleotides match TRBD1. Losses at the gene ends were 7 bases for V and 5 bases for J; bases not matched to a gene: 10. Germline V lookup: CDR1 SGHVS, CDR2 FNYEAQ. This CDR3 spans 14 amino acids. Full variable domain (rest looked up from reference TRBV7-6 and TRBJ1-1): GAGVSQSPRYKVTKRGQDVALRCDPISGHVSLYWYRQALGQGPEFLTYFNYEAQQDKSGLPNDRFSAERPEGSISTLTIQRTEQRDSAMYRCASTPPGGCTEAFFGQGTRLTVV.